This section outlines one TCR beta chain sequence together with its context. No antigen is known for it. The PCR ran on 60 Vbeta and 13 Jbeta primers. Measured with immunoSEQ multiplex PCR; TCRdb has only the in-frame clones, and not every one. Here the sample spans 65,000 or so clones, 62% being singletons. These data are taken from a study of cytomegalovirus exposure and HLA in healthy donors. Findings and caveats of the study: Sequencing had likely introduced a cluster of highly shared sequence variants as an artifact.

This CDR3 is built from 13 residues. Looked up from germline, CDR1 is KGHSH and CDR2 is LQKENI. V was cut by 5 bases and J by 0 bases, with 8 bases left in between. Sequenced sample: PBMCs. The chain links TRBV18 to TRBJ2-7; D is ambiguous. This sequence was found in a man aged 25-45 years in good health and CMV-seronegative. Here the CDR3 reads CASSIAASYEQYF. The CDR3 DNA follows: TGTGCCAGCTCAATCGCGGCCTCCTACGAGCAGTACTTC.